The clone carrying this TCR beta chain was found many times. Its antigen is still unknown. The sample comes from a study of breast tumors, draining lymph nodes, adjacent tissues. Samples came from axillary lymph nodes draining the breast cancer. General study results and limits: Tumor repertoires ranked between lymph nodes and nontumor tissue in diversity, with V and J gene preferences. Luminal-like breast cancer showed significantly higher tumor–nontumor repertoire similarity than basal-like. That most tumor T cells come from lymph nodes remained unproven.

TCRdb reanalysed the multiplex PCR reads using MiXCR and keeps one entry per CDR3 protein. Found here are 150,000 to 200,000 distinct CDR3 sequences, 25% to 40% of them singletons; the top ten hold about 3.7%. The clonotype originates from a female donor with breast cancer. Some clones in this sample may be carry-over from other donors' samples. Sequenced: axillary lymph node tissue.

In nucleotides, the CDR3 is TGTGCCAGCAGCTTAGCTAACTATGGCTACACCTTC. It is translated as CASSLANYGYTF. The V gene is TRBV7-9, the J gene TRBJ1-2; D uncertain. The germline V gene encodes CDR1 SEHNR and CDR2 FQNEAQ (reference sequence). V lost 0 bases and J lost 1, with 0 bases in between. This CDR3 contains 12 residues.